This T cell receptor beta chain derives from a study of cytomegalovirus exposure and HLA in healthy donors. Germline V gene lookup returns CDR1 MDHEN and CDR2 SYDVKM. The CDR3 spans 15 residues. Germline trimming cut 4 bases from V and 5 bases from J; bases unmatched to any gene: 7. The PCR was carried out with 60 Vbeta primers and 13 Jbeta primers. Profiled with immunoSEQ multiplex PCR; TCRdb holds only in-frame clones, not every one. The sample lists over 150,000 clones; about 80% were seen once. The receptor comes from a man aged 45-60 years in good health and CMV-seropositive. The V gene is TRBV28, the J gene TRBJ1-1; 10 bases map to TRBD1. Source material: PBMCs. In DNA, the CDR3 is TGTGCCAGCAGTTCCCCGACAGGGGGCGGAACTGAAGCTTTCTTT. It specifies CASSSPTGGGTEAFF. The complete variable domain, with remaining parts taken from reference TRBV28 and TRBJ1-1, reads DVKVTQSSRYLVKRTGEKVFLECVQDMDHENMFWYRQDPGLGLRLIYFSYDVKMKEKGDIPEGYSVSREKKERFSLILESASTNQTSMYLCASSSPTGGGTEAFFGQGTRLTVV.